The present T cell receptor beta chain was sequenced within a study of shared clonotypes between healthy human individuals. Some clones are missing from TCRdb's copy, which holds only in-frame ones; the method was immunoSEQ multiplex PCR. The sample has about 1.1 million clones; 77% are singletons. This CDR3 is built from 14 residues. The germline V gene encodes CDR1 ENHRY and CDR2 SYGVKD. The ends were cut back, 8 bases at V and 1 base at J, with 12 bases in the middle. This clone was counted once. What was sequenced was memory CD4+ T cells from PBMCs. Stated subset: CD45RA-negative fraction. V usage is TRBV10-3 and J usage is TRBJ2-1, with D perhaps TRBD2 (5 bases). This TCR was sampled from a man younger than 35 in good health. Some clones in this sample may be carry-over from other donors' samples. The CDR3 sequence: CAIGERESYNEQFF. As DNA, the CDR3 is TGTGCCATCGGGGAGCGAGAATCCTACAATGAGCAGTTCTTC.